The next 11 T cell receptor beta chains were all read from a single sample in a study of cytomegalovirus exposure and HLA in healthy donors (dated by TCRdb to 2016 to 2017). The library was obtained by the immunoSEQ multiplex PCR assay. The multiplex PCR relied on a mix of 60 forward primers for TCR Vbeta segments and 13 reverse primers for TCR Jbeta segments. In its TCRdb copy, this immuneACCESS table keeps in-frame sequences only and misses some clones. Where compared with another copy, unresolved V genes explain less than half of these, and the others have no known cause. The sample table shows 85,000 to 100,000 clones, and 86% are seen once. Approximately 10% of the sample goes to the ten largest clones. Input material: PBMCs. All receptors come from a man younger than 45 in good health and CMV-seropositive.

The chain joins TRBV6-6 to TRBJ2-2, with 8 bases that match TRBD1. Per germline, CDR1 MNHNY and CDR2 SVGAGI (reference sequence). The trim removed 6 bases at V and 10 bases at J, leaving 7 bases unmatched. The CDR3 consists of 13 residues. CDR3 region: CASRPQGAVELFF. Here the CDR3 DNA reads TGTGCCAGCAGACCTCAGGGGGCAGTGGAGCTGTTTTTT.

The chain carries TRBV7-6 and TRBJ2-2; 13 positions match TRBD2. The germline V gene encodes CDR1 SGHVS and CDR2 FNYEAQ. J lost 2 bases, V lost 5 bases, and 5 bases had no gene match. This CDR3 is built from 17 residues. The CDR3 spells CASSPRTSGSNTGELFF. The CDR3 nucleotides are TGTGCCAGCAGCCCTCGGACTAGCGGGAGTAACACCGGGGAGCTGTTTTTT.

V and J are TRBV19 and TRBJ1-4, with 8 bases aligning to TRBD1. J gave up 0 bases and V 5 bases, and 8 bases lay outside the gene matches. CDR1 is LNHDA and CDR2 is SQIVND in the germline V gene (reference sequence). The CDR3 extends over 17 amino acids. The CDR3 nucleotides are TGTGCCAGTAGTCTCGGGACAGGCCTTGCAACTAATGAAAAACTGTTTTTT. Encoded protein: CASSLGTGLATNEKLFF.

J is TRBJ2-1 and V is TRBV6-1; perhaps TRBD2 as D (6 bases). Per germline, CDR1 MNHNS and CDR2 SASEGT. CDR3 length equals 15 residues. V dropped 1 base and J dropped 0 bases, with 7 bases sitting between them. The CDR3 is CASSEVGGSYNEQFF. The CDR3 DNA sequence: TGTGCCAGCAGTGAAGTGGGGGGCTCCTACAATGAGCAGTTCTTC.

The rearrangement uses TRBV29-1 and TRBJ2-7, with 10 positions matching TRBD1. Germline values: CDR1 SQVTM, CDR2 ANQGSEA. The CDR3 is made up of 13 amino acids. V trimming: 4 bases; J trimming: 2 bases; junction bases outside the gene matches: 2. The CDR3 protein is CSVGTGGPYEQYF. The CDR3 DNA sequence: TGCAGCGTTGGGACAGGGGGGCCCTACGAGCAGTACTTC.

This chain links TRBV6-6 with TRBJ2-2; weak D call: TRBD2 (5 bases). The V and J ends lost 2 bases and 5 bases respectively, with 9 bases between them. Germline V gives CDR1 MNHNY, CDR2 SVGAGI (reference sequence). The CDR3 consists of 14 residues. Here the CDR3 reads CASSYLTGTGELFF. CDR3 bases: TGTGCCAGCAGTTACCTAACGGGGACCGGGGAGCTGTTTTTT.

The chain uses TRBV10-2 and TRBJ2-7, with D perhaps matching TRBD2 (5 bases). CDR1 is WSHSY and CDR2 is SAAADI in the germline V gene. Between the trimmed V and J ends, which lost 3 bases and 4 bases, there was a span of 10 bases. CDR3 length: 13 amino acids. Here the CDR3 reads CASSDEWEYEQYF. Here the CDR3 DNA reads TGCGCCAGCAGTGACGAGTGGGAGTACGAGCAGTACTTC.

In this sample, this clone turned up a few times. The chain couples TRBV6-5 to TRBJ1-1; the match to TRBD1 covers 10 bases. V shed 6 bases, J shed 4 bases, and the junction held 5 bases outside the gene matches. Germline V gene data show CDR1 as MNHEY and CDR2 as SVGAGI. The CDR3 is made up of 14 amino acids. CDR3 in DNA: TGTGCCAGCAGGCTAAGGACAGGGGGCACTGAAGCTTTCTTT. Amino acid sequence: CASRLRTGGTEAFF.

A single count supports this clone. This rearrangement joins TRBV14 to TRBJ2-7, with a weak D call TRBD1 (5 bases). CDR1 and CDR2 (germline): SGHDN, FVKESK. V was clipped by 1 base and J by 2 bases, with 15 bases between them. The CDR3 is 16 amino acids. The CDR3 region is CASSQGTRRYTYEQYF. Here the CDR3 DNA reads TGTGCCAGCAGCCAAGGGACACGCCGGTACACCTACGAGCAGTACTTC.

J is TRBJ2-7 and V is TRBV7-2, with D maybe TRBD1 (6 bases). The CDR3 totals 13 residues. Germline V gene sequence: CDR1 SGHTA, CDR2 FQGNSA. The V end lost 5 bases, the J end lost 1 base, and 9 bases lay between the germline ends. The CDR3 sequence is CASSRDNSYEQYF. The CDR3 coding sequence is TGTGCCAGCAGCCGGGACAATTCCTACGAGCAGTACTTC.

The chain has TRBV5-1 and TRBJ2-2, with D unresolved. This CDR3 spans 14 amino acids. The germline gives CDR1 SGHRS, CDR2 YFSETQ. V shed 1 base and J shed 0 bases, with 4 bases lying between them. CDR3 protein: CASSLTPNTGELFF. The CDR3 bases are TGCGCCAGCAGCTTGACTCCGAACACCGGGGAGCTGTTTTTT.